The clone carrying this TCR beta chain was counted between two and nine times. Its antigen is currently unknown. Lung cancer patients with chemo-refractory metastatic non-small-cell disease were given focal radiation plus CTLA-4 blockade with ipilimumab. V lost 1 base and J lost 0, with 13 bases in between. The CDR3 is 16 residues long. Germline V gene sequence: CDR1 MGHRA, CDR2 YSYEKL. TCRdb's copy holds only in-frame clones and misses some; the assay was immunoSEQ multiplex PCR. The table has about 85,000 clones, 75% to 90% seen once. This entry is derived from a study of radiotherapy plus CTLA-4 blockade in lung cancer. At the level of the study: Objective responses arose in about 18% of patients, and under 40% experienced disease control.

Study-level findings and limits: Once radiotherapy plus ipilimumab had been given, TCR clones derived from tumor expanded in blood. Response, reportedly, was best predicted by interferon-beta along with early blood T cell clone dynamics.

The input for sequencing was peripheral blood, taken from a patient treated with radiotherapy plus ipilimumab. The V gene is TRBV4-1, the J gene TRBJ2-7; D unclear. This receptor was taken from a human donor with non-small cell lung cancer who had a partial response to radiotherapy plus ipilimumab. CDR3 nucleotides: TGCGCCAGCAGCCAAGTTGATCTAGTTAGCTCCTACGAGCAGTACTTC. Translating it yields CASSQVDLVSSYEQYF.